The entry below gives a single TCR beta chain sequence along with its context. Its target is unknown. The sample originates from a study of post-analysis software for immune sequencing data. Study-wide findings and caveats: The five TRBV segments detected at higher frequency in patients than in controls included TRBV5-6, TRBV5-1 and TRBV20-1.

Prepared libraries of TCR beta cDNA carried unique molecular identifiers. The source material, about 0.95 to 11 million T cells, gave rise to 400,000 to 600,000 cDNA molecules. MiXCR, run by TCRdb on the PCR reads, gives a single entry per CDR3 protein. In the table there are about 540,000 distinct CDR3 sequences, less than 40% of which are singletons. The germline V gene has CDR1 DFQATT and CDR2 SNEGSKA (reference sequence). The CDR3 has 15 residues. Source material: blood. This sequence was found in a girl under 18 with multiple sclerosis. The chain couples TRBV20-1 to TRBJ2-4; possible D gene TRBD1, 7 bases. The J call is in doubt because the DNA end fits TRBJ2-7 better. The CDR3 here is CSAREGGGMAREQYF. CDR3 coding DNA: TGCAGTGCTAGAGAAGGAGGGGGCATGGCTCGCGAGCAGTACTTC.